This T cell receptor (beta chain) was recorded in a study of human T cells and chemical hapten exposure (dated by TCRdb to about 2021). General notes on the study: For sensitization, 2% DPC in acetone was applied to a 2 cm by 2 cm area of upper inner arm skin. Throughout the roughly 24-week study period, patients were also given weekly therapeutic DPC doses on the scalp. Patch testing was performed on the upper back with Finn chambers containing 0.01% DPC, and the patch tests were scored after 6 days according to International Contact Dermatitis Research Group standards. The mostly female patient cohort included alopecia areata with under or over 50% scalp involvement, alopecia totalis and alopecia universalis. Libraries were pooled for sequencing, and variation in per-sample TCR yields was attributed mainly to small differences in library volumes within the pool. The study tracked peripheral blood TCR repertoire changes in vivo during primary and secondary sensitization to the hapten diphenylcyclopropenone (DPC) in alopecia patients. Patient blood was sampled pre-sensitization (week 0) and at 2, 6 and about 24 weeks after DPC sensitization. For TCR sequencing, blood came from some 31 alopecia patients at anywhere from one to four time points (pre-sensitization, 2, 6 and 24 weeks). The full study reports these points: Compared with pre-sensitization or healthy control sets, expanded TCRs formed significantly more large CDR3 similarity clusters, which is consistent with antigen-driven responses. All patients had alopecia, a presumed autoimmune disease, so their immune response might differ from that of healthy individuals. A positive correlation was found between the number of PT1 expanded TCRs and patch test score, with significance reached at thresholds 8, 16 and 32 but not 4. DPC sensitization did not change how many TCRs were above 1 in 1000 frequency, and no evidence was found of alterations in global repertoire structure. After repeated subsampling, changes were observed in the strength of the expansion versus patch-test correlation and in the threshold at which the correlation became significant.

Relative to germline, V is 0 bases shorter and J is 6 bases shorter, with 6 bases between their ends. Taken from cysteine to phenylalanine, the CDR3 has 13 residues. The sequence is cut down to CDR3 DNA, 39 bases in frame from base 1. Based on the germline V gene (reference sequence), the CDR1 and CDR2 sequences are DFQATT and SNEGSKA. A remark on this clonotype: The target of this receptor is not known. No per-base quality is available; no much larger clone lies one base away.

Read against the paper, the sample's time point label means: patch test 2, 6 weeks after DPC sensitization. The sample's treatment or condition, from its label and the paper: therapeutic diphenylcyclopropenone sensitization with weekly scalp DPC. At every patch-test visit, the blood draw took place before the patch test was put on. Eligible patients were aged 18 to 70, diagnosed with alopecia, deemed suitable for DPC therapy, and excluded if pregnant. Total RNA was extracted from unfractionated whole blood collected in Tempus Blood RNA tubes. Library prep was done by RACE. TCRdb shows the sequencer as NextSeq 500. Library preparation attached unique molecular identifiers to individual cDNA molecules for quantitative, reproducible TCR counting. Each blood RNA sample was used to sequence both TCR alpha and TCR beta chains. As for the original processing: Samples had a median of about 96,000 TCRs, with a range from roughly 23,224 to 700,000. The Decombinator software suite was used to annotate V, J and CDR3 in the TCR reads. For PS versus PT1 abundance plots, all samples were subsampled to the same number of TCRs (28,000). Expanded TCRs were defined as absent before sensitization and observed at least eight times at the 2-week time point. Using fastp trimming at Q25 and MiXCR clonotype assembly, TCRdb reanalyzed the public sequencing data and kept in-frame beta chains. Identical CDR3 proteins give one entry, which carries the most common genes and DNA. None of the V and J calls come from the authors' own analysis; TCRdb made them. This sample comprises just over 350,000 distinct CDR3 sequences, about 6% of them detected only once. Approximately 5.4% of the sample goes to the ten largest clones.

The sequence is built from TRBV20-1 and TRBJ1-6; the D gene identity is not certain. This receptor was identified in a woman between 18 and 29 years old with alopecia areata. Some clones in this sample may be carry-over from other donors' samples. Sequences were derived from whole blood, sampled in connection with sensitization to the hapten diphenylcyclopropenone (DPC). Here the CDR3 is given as CSARDSGNSPLHF. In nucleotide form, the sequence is TGCAGTGCTAGAGATAGCGGTAATTCACCCCTCCACTTT.